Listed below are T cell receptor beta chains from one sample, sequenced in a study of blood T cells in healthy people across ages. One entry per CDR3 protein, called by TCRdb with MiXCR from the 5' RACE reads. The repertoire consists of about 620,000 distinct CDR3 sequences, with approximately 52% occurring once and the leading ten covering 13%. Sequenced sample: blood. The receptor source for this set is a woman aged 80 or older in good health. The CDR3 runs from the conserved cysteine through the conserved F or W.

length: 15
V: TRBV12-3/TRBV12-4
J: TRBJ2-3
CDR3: CASGQRRGGHHTQYF

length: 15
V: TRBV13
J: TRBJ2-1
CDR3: CASSARDRAYNEQFF

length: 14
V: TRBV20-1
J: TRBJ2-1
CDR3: CSASSDRATNEQFF

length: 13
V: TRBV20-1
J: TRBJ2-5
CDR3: CSATTGTQETQYF

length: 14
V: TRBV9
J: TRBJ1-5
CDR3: CASSPWGQGEPQHF

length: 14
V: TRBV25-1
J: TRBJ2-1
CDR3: CASSGGLAGAEQFF

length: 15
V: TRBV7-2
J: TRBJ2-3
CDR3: CASSLIAGRTDTQYF

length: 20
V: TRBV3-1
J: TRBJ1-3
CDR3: CASSQWMGGTGGPSGNTIYF

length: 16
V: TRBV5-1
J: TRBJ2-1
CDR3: CASSSLRNPEGNEQFF

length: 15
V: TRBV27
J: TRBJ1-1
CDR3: CASRLAKAGSTEAFF

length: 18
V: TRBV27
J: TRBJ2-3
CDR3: CASSFGLAGDPSTDTQYF

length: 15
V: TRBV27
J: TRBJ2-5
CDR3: CASSPIGRVEETQYF

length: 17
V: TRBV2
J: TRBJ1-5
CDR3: CASSEAPMGASNQPQHF

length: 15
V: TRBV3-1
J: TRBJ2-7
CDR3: CASSEGTSGINEQYF

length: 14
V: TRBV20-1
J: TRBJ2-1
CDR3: CSVFRSGWINEQFF

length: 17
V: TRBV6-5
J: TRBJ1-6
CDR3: CASSYSNRLGDNSPLHF

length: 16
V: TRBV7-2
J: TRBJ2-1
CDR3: CASSPLSAPSYNEQFF

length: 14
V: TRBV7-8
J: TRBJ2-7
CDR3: CASSLGQGSREQYF

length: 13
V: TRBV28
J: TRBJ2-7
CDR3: CASGGGSSYEQYF

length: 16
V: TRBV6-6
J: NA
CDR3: CASSYSDRRAAETQYF

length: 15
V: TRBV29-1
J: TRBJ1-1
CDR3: CSVGGGRGLGTEAFF

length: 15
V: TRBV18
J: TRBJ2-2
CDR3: CASSPRSSNTGELFF

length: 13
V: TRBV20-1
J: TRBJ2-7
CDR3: CSARDRGRYEQYF

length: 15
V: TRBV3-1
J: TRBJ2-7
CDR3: CASSQEARQVNEQYF

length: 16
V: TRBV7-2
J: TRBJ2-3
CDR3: CASSLVGGHYTDTQYF

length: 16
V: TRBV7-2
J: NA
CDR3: CASSRRGDRFTFEQYF

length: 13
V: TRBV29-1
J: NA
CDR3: CSVPGQGYNEQYF

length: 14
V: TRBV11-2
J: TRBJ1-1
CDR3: CASSSPTGGTEAFF

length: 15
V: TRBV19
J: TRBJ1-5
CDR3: CASSSDSYSNQPQHF

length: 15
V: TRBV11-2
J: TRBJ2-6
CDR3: CASSLDYPTGGFLTF

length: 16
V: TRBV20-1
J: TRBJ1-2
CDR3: CSARAKPGQRIYGYTF

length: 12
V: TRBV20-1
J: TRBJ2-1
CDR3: CSGDRELHEQFF

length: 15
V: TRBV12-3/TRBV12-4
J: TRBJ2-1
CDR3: CASSLGGLAGVEQFF

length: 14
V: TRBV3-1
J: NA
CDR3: CASSQERGRETQYF

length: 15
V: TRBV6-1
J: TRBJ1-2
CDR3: CASSEEVGGAYGYTF

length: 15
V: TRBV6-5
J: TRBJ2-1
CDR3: CASRLGGGPYNEQFF

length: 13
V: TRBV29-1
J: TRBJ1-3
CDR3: CSVDGGSGNTIYF

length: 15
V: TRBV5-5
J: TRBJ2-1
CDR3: CASGVSGSLSNEQFF

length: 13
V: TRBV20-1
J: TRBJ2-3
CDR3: CSAKTGGADTQYF

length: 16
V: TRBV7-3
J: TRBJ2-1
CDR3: CASSVDSGLANDEQFF

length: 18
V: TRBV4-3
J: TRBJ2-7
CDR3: CASSQRTTGTGDPYEQYF

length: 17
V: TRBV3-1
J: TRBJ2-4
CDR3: CASSPYSGELAKNIQYF

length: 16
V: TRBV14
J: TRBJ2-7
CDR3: CASSQDSGPSYYEQYF

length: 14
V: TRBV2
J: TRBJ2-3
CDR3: CASSEWPETDTQYF

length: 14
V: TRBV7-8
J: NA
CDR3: CASRRTGTGGEQYF

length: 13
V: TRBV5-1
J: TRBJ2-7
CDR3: CASSSQGRGEQYF

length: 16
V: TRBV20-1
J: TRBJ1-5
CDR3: CSARDPSRSSNQPQHF

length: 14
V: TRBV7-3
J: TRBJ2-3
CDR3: CASSLRAATDTQYF

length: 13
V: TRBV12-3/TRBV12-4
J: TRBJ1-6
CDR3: CASSRQGVSPLHF

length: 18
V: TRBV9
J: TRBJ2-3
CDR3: CASSVGGLAGASTDTQYF

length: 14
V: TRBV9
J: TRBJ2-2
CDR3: CASSVSGFPGELFF

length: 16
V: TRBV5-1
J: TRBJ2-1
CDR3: CASSLDLRDSYNEQFF

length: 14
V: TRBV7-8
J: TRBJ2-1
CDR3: CASSAGDRYNEQFF